The following is a T cell receptor (beta chain) sequence with its context. V lost 4 bases and J lost 0; bases outside the gene matches: 8. The CDR3 sequence is 16 residues long. The germline V gene encodes CDR1 MNHNS and CDR2 SASEGT. Here immunoSEQ multiplex PCR was the method, and the copy in TCRdb shows in-frame clones only, minus some. The table shows tens of thousands of clones, with just over 90% occurring only once. These data come from a study of technical replicates of blood from a few donors. The rearrangement uses TRBV6-1 and TRBJ1-1; 7 positions agree with TRBD1. Sequencing used T cells isolated from PBMCs. This receptor was identified in a human donor in good health. The CDR3 is CASSGGRTGVNTEAFF. As DNA, the CDR3 is TGTGCCAGCAGTGGAGGCAGAACAGGGGTGAACACTGAAGCTTTCTTT.